This T cell receptor beta chain was found in a study of T-cell memory formation after mild COVID-19. Between the trimmed V and J ends, which lost 5 bases and 1 base, there was a span of 20 bases. The CDR3 covers 17 residues. Germline loops: CDR1 MGHRA, CDR2 YSYEKL. Each CDR3 protein gets one entry after TCRdb re-called the 5' RACE reads with MiXCR. This sample has around 99,000 distinct CDR3 sequences, with approximately 14% found just once. Many counts were recorded for this clonotype. The sequenced sample was PBMCs or a T cell subset sorted from them (not recorded which). The sequence derives from a man aged 18 to 35 who had mild COVID-19 (a few samples of this study predate the infection). Cell type and time point are not known. The chain couples TRBV4-1 to TRBJ2-5; possible D gene TRBD1, 6 bases. The CDR3 sequence is CASSETANGQRQETQYF. As DNA, the CDR3 is TGCGCCAGCAGCGAAACGGCCAATGGACAGCGCCAAGAGACCCAGTACTTC.